One sample yielded the 18 T cell receptor beta chains listed below, sequenced in a study of T cell repertoires in cytomegalovirus infection. TCRdb re-called the reads through MiXCR, storing one row per CDR3 protein. Of about 530,000 distinct CDR3 sequences in the sample, approximately 26% were seen once. Sequencing was carried out using PBMCs. These receptor sequences come from a human donor in good health (CMV status not recorded). Some clones in this sample may be carry-over from other donors' samples.

This clonotype was seen only a few times. A much larger clone lies a single base off, so this may be a read error. The rearrangement joins TRBV20-1 to TRBJ1-2, with D unresolved. The V gene lost 2 bases and the J gene lost 2 bases, with 0 bases spanning the gap. The CDR3 is made up of 10 amino acids. The germline V gene has CDR1 DFQATT and CDR2 SNEGSKA (reference sequence). The CDR3 coding sequence is TGCAGTGCTAGAAACTATGGCTACACCTTC. Its protein is CSARNYGYTF.

The genes are TRBV6-1 and TRBJ2-2, with 9 bases identical to TRBD1. The CDR3 loop spans 16 amino acids. CDR1 and CDR2 (germline): MNHNS, SASEGT. The V gene end was trimmed by 6 bases and the J gene end by 7 bases; junction bases not matched to a gene: 12. CDR3 sequence reads: CASRTGGTGYGGELFF. The CDR3 nucleotides read TGTGCCAGCAGGACCGGGGGGACAGGGTATGGCGGGGAGCTGTTTTTT.

This clonotype was seen ten or more times. This chain links TRBV7-8 with TRBJ2-1; no firm D call. V was cut by 3 bases and J by 0 bases, with 12 bases left in between. Germline CDR1 reads SGHVS; CDR2 reads FQNEAQ. The CDR3 contains 16 residues. CDR3 sequence (DNA): TGTGCCAGCAGCTTCTCGCTAATGAGCTCCTACAATGAGCAGTTCTTC. Encoded protein: CASSFSLMSSYNEQFF.

This clonotype showed up just once. The rearrangement links TRBV2 to TRBJ1-5; D gene ambiguous. V lost 6 bases, J lost 1 base, and 16 bases lay in between. The CDR3 has 16 amino acids. Germline V gene lookup returns CDR1 SNHLY and CDR2 FYNNEI. The CDR3 reads CASSLLWTDSNQPQHF. The DNA for the CDR3 is TGTGCCAGCAGCCTACTATGGACGGACAGCAATCAGCCCCAGCATTTT. The variable domain in full, completed from reference TRBV2 and TRBJ1-5, reads EPEVTQTPSHQVTQMGQEVILRCVPISNHLYFYWYRQILGQKVEFLVSFYNNEISEKSEIFDDQFSVERPDGSNFTLKIRSTKLEDSAMYFCASSLLWTDSNQPQHFGDGTRLSIL.

The chain uses TRBV24-1 and TRBJ2-5; D gene unclear. In germline, CDR1 is KGHDR, CDR2 SFDVKD. This CDR3 comprises 15 residues. Trimming took 3 bases from V and 4 from J, leaving 14 bases between them. In DNA, the CDR3 is TGTGCCACCAGTGATCGGAACGAGGTGGGAGAGACCCAGTACTTC. Translating gives CATSDRNEVGETQYF.

The rearrangement links TRBV29-1 to TRBJ2-5, with D possibly being TRBD2 (6 bases). Per germline, CDR1 SQVTM and CDR2 ANQGSEA. There are 11 residues in the CDR3. Trimming left V 4 bases short and J 3 bases short, with 6 bases between. CDR3 amino acids: CSVGGEETQYF. For the CDR3, the DNA is TGCAGCGTTGGGGGGGAAGAGACCCAGTACTTC.

This clonotype was detected only a few times. The chain couples TRBV6-1 to TRBJ2-3; 9 bases agree with TRBD1. Germline CDR1 and CDR2: MNHNS and SASEGT. J was trimmed by 3 bases and V by 8 bases; bases with no gene match: 9. The CDR3 has 15 residues. CDR3 in amino acids: CASRSTDRGTDTQYF. The DNA for the CDR3 is TGTGCCAGCCGCTCGACGGACAGGGGTACAGATACGCAGTATTTT.

This clonotype has a handful of counts. The J gene is TRBJ1-5, the V gene TRBV19; D remains unclear. Germline V gives CDR1 LNHDA, CDR2 SQIVND (reference sequence). The CDR3 length is 16 residues. Trimming took 0 bases from V and 0 from J, leaving 9 bases between them. CDR3 in amino acids: CASSIERLYSNQPQHF. CDR3 coding DNA: TGTGCCAGTAGTATAGAGAGGCTATATAGCAATCAGCCCCAGCATTTT.

The chain carries TRBV4-2 and TRBJ2-7; D possibly matches TRBD1 or TRBD2 (5 bases each). V shed 0 bases and J shed 2 bases, with 14 bases lying between them. CDR3 length: 16 residues. Germline V lookup: CDR1 LGHNA, CDR2 YNFKEQ. In DNA form, the CDR3 reads TGTGCCAGCAGCCAAGATGGAGCTGGGGGTACCTACGAGCAGTACTTC. Its translation: CASSQDGAGGTYEQYF.

The V and J genes are TRBV7-3 and TRBJ1-2; D remains ambiguous. Trimming removed 0 bases at V and 8 bases at J, with 7 bases between. Germline values: CDR1 SGHTA, CDR2 FQGTGA. The CDR3 length is 12 residues. The CDR3 region has the DNA TGTGCCAGCAGCTTAACGGTGCAGGGCTACACCTTC. As protein: CASSLTVQGYTF.

The chain has TRBV28 and TRBJ1-6; possible D gene TRBD1, 5 bases. Germline-derived CDR1 and CDR2 are MDHEN and SYDVKM. This CDR3 is 13 amino acids long. V lost 7 bases to trimming and J lost 10 bases, with 14 bases between them. CDR3 nucleotides: TGTGCCAGCATGGGGGTAAGAGTGTCACCCCTCCACTTT. This translates into CASMGVRVSPLHF.

The chain carries TRBV24-1 and TRBJ2-1, with 10 nucleotides matching TRBD2. This CDR3 contains 16 residues. With V trimmed by 2 bases and J by 9 bases, 9 bases remained unmatched. Germline V gene data show CDR1 as KGHDR and CDR2 as SFDVKD. CDR3: CATSDSKLAGKGEQFF. DNA for the CDR3: TGTGCCACCAGTGATTCCAAACTAGCGGGAAAGGGTGAGCAGTTCTTC.

CDR3: CASRHLGGSNYGYTF. CDR3 bases: TGTGCCAGTAGGCACCTGGGAGGGTCTAACTATGGCTACACCTTC. This sequence joins TRBV19 and TRBJ1-2, with D hard to call. Germline lookup yields CDR1 LNHDA and CDR2 SQIVND (reference sequence). The CDR3 runs to 15 residues. V was trimmed by 6 bases and J by 0 bases, leaving 14 bases between them.

This clonotype was seen a single time. The genes are TRBV20-1 and TRBJ2-5; 9 nucleotides match TRBD2. With V trimmed by 6 bases and J by 5 bases, 10 bases remained unmatched. Germline lookup yields CDR1 DFQATT and CDR2 SNEGSKA (reference sequence). This CDR3 has 14 amino acids. In DNA, the CDR3 is TGCAGTGCCCTTGTAGCGGGAGTCTTTGAGACCCAGTACTTC. Translated: CSALVAGVFETQYF.

At least ten counts were recorded for this clonotype. The chain couples TRBV7-2 to TRBJ2-7; 13 bases align to TRBD2. In germline, CDR1 is SGHTA, CDR2 FQGNSA. The J segment lost 2 bases and the V segment lost 2 bases, leaving 6 bases of the junction unmatched. The CDR3 runs to 17 residues. The CDR3 reads CASSLSGLAGDPYEQYF. CDR3 nucleotides: TGTGCCAGCAGCTTATCAGGACTAGCGGGAGACCCCTACGAGCAGTACTTC.

V usage is TRBV2 and J usage is TRBJ2-5; 11 bases are a match to TRBD2. V lost 6 bases, J lost 4 bases, and 1 base stayed unmatched. CDR1 and CDR2 from the germline V gene are SNHLY and FYNNEI. The CDR3 runs to 13 residues. The CDR3 DNA is TGTGCCAGCAGGGGGACTAGCGGAGAGACCCAGTACTTC. Translating gives CASRGTSGETQYF.

This clonotype was observed a few times. The chain carries TRBV11-2 and TRBJ1-6, with unresolved D. Germline V CDR1 and CDR2: SGHAT, FQNNGV. The V end was cut by 7 bases, the J end by 7 bases, with 14 bases between. The CDR3 sequence is 14 residues long. CDR3 DNA sequence: TGTGCCAGCACCCTTGGAGGGCAAAATTCACCCCTCCACTTT. This encodes CASTLGGQNSPLHF.

This clonotype is a singleton in its sample. The CDR3 DNA sequence: TGTGCCAGCAGTGACGACAGGGGGTTGGCAGATACGCAGTATTTT. Its protein is CASSDDRGLADTQYF. The chain is built from TRBV6-5 and TRBJ2-3, with 9 bases identical to TRBD1. Germline V gives CDR1 MNHEY, CDR2 SVGAGI. The junction had 7 bases not matched to a gene; V was cut back by 5 bases and J by 4 bases. The CDR3 is made up of 15 amino acids.